This T cell receptor beta chain stems from a study of blood T cell repertoires in COVID-19. Clones were read by immunoSEQ multiplex PCR, and TCRdb kept only the in-frame ones, dropping some. Here the sample spans 220,000 or so clones, over 60% being singletons. This clone was recorded at least ten times. This CDR3 has 15 residues. From germline, CDR1 is SGHVS and CDR2 FQNEAQ. V was cut by 1 base and J by 4 bases, with 13 bases left in between. This clonotype was obtained from a woman in her sixties or seventies with acute or convalescent COVID-19. Sequencing used peripheral blood. The chain has TRBV7-8 and TRBJ1-1; D is unclear. The CDR3 DNA reads as TGTGCCAGCAGCTTAGAGCCAGGCTATTCCACTGAAGCTTTCTTT. Encoded protein: CASSLEPGYSTEAFF.